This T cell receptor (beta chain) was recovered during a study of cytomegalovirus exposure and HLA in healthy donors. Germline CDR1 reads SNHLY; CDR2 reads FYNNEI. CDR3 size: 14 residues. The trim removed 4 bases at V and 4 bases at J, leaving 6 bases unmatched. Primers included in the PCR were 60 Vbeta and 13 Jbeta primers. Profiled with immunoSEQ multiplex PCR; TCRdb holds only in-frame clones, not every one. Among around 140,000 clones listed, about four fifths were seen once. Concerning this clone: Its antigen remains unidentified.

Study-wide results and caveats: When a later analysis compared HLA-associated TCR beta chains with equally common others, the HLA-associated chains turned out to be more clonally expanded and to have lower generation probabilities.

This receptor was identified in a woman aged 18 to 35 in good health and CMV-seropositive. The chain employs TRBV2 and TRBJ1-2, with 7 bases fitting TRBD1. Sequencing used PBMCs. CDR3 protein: CASSVKGASYGYTF. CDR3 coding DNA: TGTGCCAGCAGTGTAAAGGGGGCGAGCTATGGCTACACCTTC.